This T cell receptor (beta chain) was found in a study of identical twins. CDR3 length: 14 residues. The trim removed 10 bases at V and 2 bases at J, leaving 10 bases unmatched. Germline CDR1 is SGHKS and CDR2 is YYEKEE (reference sequence). It was template switching that added a universal primer site, and there were unique molecular identifiers on the cDNA. TCRdb ran MiXCR on the 5' RACE reads and lists one entry per CDR3 protein. Of fewer than 900,000 distinct CDR3 sequences listed, roughly 18% are singletons. This clonotype was detected only a few times. The same data also contributed to another study, on T cells expressing NK-cell markers.

The receptor was isolated from a young woman in good health. This chain joins TRBV5-5 and TRBJ2-3, with 7 bases matching TRBD1. The sequencing sample was made of PBMCs. This CDR3 reads CALTRTGPTDTQYF. The CDR3 DNA is TGTGCCTTAACAAGGACAGGTCCCACAGATACGCAGTATTTT.